This T cell receptor beta chain was captured by sequencing in a study of Ad26.COV2.S vaccination and SARS-CoV-2 variants. About the study: Intramuscular Ad26.COV2.S doses were given once or twice, 56 days apart.

Concerning this clone itself: Its antigen is as yet unknown.

Using immunoSEQ multiplex PCR, the repertoire was profiled, and TCRdb retains in-frame clones only, with some absent. The sample has roughly 350,000 clones; around 88% are singletons. CDR1 is MDHEN and CDR2 is SYDVKM in the germline V gene. This CDR3 has 15 residues. J lost 8 bases, V lost 6 bases, and 13 bases had no gene match. Treatment meaning: 15 to 20 received Ad26.COV2.S at low or high dose, single or two shots; about 5 received placebo; per-sample allocation not given. After the first vaccine or placebo injection, samples were drawn on day 63. The individual, an adult aged 18-55 years, was a donor in Boston. Notes on the study in general: Total T cell responses may have been underestimated by the TCR breadth and depth analyses.

Sequences were derived from peripheral blood, sampled in a trial of Ad26.COV2.S vaccine versus placebo. This chain joins TRBV28 and TRBJ1-2; TRBD1 agrees at 9 bases. The receptor's source is a person between 18 and 65 years old who received the Ad26.COV2.S COVID-19 vaccine or a placebo. CDR3 sequence: CASRTSGQGTGGYTF. The CDR3 nucleotides read TGTGCCAGCAGGACTTCGGGACAGGGAACCGGAGGCTACACCTTC.